These T cell receptor beta chains were read from a single sample in a study of T-cell memory formation after mild COVID-19. TCRdb independently ran MiXCR on the 5' RACE reads; one entry per CDR3 protein. The table includes about 400,000 distinct CDR3 sequences, roughly 15% detected once. The sample comprised PBMCs or a T cell subset sorted from them (not recorded which). These receptors were taken from a young man who had mild COVID-19 (a few samples of this study predate the infection). Cell type and time point are not known. The CDR3 runs from the conserved cysteine through the conserved F or W. D genes are given only for firm matches. Where a row states a size, it is once, few, many or the class of an expanded clone; other rows omit it.

j_call d_call clone_size v_call cdr3_nt cdr3_aa
TRBJ1-2 TRBD1 . TRBV4-1 TGCGCCAGCAGCCCGAGAGAACAGGGGTCGCATGGCTACACCTTC CASSPREQGSHGYTF
TRBJ1-2 . few TRBV7-2 TGTGCCAGCAGCTTAATGGGGAGTCAGGGCTACACCTTC CASSLMGSQGYTF
TRBJ2-2 . few TRBV6-6 TGTGCCAGCGTTTTGGCTGACACCCGGAGGGAGCTGTTTTTT CASVLADTRRELFF
TRBJ2-3 . . TRBV5-1 TGCGCCAGCAGCGCCCGGGACCCCACAGATACGCAGTATTTT CASSARDPTDTQYF
TRBJ2-7 . . TRBV6-5 TGTGCCAGCAGTTACTTCTGGAACTCCGGGACACCGAACGAGCAGTACTTC CASSYFWNSGTPNEQYF
TRBJ2-7 TRBD1 . TRBV5-1 TGCGCCAGCAGCTTGGATACAGGGGTTAACGAGCAGTACTTC CASSLDTGVNEQYF
TRBJ1-6 . many TRBV7-2 TGTGCCAGCAGCCCAGGGGTAGGGGCGGCTTCACCCCTCCACTTT CASSPGVGAASPLHF
TRBJ1-1 . . TRBV7-2 TGTGCCAGCAGCTTAGCGAGGCAGGGAGGGACTGAAGCTTTCTTT CASSLARQGGTEAFF
TRBJ2-3 . few TRBV7-2 TGTGCCAGCAGGATATGGGGGGCCGGAGATACGCAGTATTTT CASRIWGAGDTQYF
TRBJ2-7 . few TRBV3-1 TGTGCCAGCAGCCCAAACGGACAGTACTACGAGCAGTACTTC CASSPNGQYYEQYF
TRBJ2-5 TRBD2 . TRBV15 TGTGCCACCAGCGGAAGACTAGCGCGAGAGACCCAGTACTTC CATSGRLARETQYF
TRBJ2-7 . many TRBV28 TGTGCCAGCAGTTTGCCAGGACCCTACGAGCAGTACTTC CASSLPGPYEQYF
TRBJ2-3 . . TRBV18 TGTGCCAGCTCCCCCACAGGAGGGCCAGATACGCAGTATTTT CASSPTGGPDTQYF
TRBJ2-3 . few TRBV11-2 TGTGCCAGCAGCTTGAAGGACGGCTCCTTTCGTACGCAGTATTTT CASSLKDGSFRTQYF
TRBJ2-5 . few TRBV20-1 TGCAGTGCTAGAGACAGGCGGACCCAGTACTTC CSARDRRTQYF
TRBJ2-1 TRBD2 few TRBV7-3 TGTGCCAGCAGCTCGCCGGGACTAGCGCGACACAATGAGCAGTTCTTC CASSSPGLARHNEQFF
TRBJ2-7 . . TRBV3-1 TGTGCCAGCAGCCAAGCGGCAGGGGACTACGAGCAGTACTTC CASSQAAGDYEQYF
TRBJ2-7 . few TRBV29-1 TGCAGCGTTGTGTTACACTTGGGTTCCTACGAGCAGTACTTC CSVVLHLGSYEQYF
TRBJ2-3 . few TRBV19 TGTGCCAGTAGTGGGCTAGTCACAGATACGCAGTATTTT CASSGLVTDTQYF
TRBJ1-5 TRBD1 few TRBV7-9 TGTGCCAGCAGCCCACAGGGGGGTCAGCCCCAGCATTTT CASSPQGGQPQHF
TRBJ2-5 TRBD2 few TRBV12-3/TRBV12-4 TGTGCCAGCAGTCCTAGCGGGGGGGAGACCCAGTACTTC CASSPSGGETQYF
TRBJ2-5 . . TRBV7-9 TGTGCCAGCAGCTTAGCGGGCGGGTTGTCGGAGACCCAGTACTTC CASSLAGGLSETQYF
TRBJ1-3 . . TRBV5-1 TGCGCCAGCAGCTTGTTGCCGGAGAGCTCTGGAAACACCATATATTTT CASSLLPESSGNTIYF
TRBJ1-1 . few TRBV9 TGTGCCAGCAGCCAAGGGGTTCCCTTGAACACTGAAGCTTTCTTT CASSQGVPLNTEAFF
TRBJ2-1 . few TRBV5-6 TGTGCCAGCAGCTTCGTACCTTCCGGAGAGCAGTTCTTC CASSFVPSGEQFF
TRBJ1-4 . many TRBV7-2 TGTGCCAGCAGCCTACAGATTAATGAAAAACTGTTTTTT CASSLQINEKLFF
TRBJ2-2 . few TRBV5-1 TGCGCCAGCAGCCTCAGCGAGGCCGGGGAGCTGTTTTTT CASSLSEAGELFF
TRBJ2-1 . few TRBV15 TGTGCCACCAGCAGAGCCCAGGCCGGCCCCGTGTATGAGCAGTTCTTC CATSRAQAGPVYEQFF
TRBJ2-3 TRBD1 . TRBV6-5 TGTGCCAGCAGTTACTCGATCAGCGACAGGGGGCGCACAGATACGCAGTATTTT CASSYSISDRGRTDTQYF
TRBJ1-2 TRBD1 few TRBV6-2/TRBV6-3 TGTGCCAGCAGTCTATCCAGACAGGGAAGCGGCTACACCTTC CASSLSRQGSGYTF
TRBJ1-1 TRBD1 . TRBV7-8 TGTGCCAGCAGCTTAGTATGGGACAGGCGGATTAGGGAGAGCACTGAAGCTTTCTTT CASSLVWDRRIRESTEAFF
TRBJ1-6 . . TRBV5-1 TGCGCCAGCAGTCTGGACCTCCGGTCCCTCCACTTT CASSLDLRSLHF
TRBJ2-3 . . TRBV7-3 TGTGCCAGCAGCCGAACCATGGGAGATACGCAGTATTTT CASSRTMGDTQYF
TRBJ2-3 TRBD2 few TRBV18 TGTGCCAGCTCACCCCAGCGGGGGTTGCGCACAGATACGCAGTATTTT CASSPQRGLRTDTQYF
TRBJ1-1 . few TRBV7-8 TGTGCCAGCAGCGCGTCGGCCAGGGCCCCTGAAGCTTTCTTT CASSASARAPEAFF
TRBJ1-1 . . TRBV6-5 TGTGCCACCCGGGCGGCGGACACTGAAGCTTTCTTT CATRAADTEAFF
TRBJ1-2 TRBD1 . TRBV6-5 TGTGCCAGCAGCGGACAGGGTATCGACACCTTC CASSGQGIDTF
TRBJ1-6 TRBD1 few TRBV6-5 TGTGCCAGCAGCCCTTACGGGGAGACAGGGGGGTACCATTCACCCCTCCACTTT CASSPYGETGGYHSPLHF
TRBJ1-5 TRBD1 . TRBV6-2/TRBV6-3 TGTGCCAGCAGCTGGGACAGGGGGCTTCAGCCCCAGCATTTT CASSWDRGLQPQHF
TRBJ2-1 TRBD2 few TRBV4-3 TGCGCCAGCAGCCAAGACAACGGGGGGGACGTTAATGAGCAGTTCTTC CASSQDNGGDVNEQFF
TRBJ1-5 . . TRBV3-1 TGTGCCAGCAGCCAAGCCGGGGGGGACCAGCCCCAGCATTTT CASSQAGGDQPQHF
TRBJ2-2 . few TRBV5-1 TGCGCCAGCAGCGAGAGGACCACCGGGGAGCTGTTTTTT CASSERTTGELFF
TRBJ1-5 . few TRBV6-6 TGTGCCAGCAGTGGGGACGGGAATCAGCCCCAGCATTTT CASSGDGNQPQHF
TRBJ1-5 . . TRBV21-1 TGTGCCAGCAGCGGGGACGGAAGGTCCTCTCAGCCCCAGCATTTT CASSGDGRSSQPQHF
TRBJ2-7 . . TRBV3-1 TGTGCCAGCAGCCCGCGACAGGCTTACTACGAGCAGTACTTC CASSPRQAYYEQYF
TRBJ1-1 . few TRBV5-5 TGTGCCAGCAGCTCCGACAGCCAGAACACTGAAGCTTTCTTT CASSSDSQNTEAFF
TRBJ1-1 . . TRBV20-1 TGCAGTGCTAGGGAGTCTAAACCCGGAGTTCTCTTGAACACTGAAGCTTTCTTT CSARESKPGVLLNTEAFF
TRBJ2-3 . many TRBV5-4 TGTGCCAGCAAATCTTCCACAGATACGCAGTATTTT CASKSSTDTQYF
TRBJ2-3 . once TRBV7-9 TGTGCCAGCAGCCGTTCGTTGAGAGGGGCAGATACGCAGTATTTT CASSRSLRGADTQYF